The entry below gives a single TCR beta chain sequence along with its context. Its recognized antigen is unknown. It has no much larger one-base neighbor in the sample; base qualities were not kept. The immunoSEQ Assay, a bias-controlled multiplex PCR, was used to amplify TCRbeta CDR3 regions from genomic DNA. In the paper's pipeline: The number of nucleated cells in each sample was estimated from the amplification of reference gene primers within the assay. Sequence reads were collapsed and filtered to measure the absolute abundance of every unique TCRbeta CDR3 rearrangement. Productive Simpson clonality was computed per sample as the square root of Simpson's diversity index over productive rearrangements. The source is immuneACCESS, and TCRdb retained only in-frame sequences with V and J called. Part of the clones is not carried over; for the studies checked, unresolved V genes explain less than half of this, and the remainder is unexplained. Clone size and V and J calls were adopted from that table, with D and trimming inferred from the DNA. This sample comprises about 86,000 clones, approximately 88% of them detected only once. The biggest ten clones account for roughly 32% of the sample.

The CDR3, cysteine through phenylalanine, is 16 amino acids long. Just CDR3 DNA is preserved here, 48 bases in frame from base 1. The germline V gene sets CDR1 to SGHTA and CDR2 to FQGTGA. Relative to germline, V is missing 4 bases and J is missing 5 bases, with 11 bases of the junction outside any gene match. The sample is drawn from a study of blood T cell repertoires in COVID-19 (dated by TCRdb to the early 2020s). Describing the broader study: Collaborator samples came from the United States, Italy and Spain and covered acute and convalescent phases of COVID-19. The samples were drawn from two sources: the first 160 participants of the ongoing ImmuneRACE study, and over 1,000 subjects contributed by 6 global collaborators. Where available, HLA class I and class II types were obtained from metadata supplied by the sample provider rather than from assay-based typing. Subjects who had been exposed to COVID-19, were actively infected with it, or had recovered from it provided the deeply sampled blood TCRbeta repertoires that made up the dataset. A freely available public database, intended as a resource for researchers studying the immune response to SARS-CoV-2, is where the repertoires were released. The material from the prospective study consisted of cDNA or gDNA derived from T cells, B-cell-depleted T cells, or PBMCs. Nearly every sample came with metadata listing a de-identified subject ID, COVID-19 status, age in years and sex. Results and caveats for the whole study, not just this receptor: Clinical and demographic metadata were provided uncurated, with the amount varying by source and participant.

Each collaborating institution followed its own protocols to collect whole blood in K2EDTA tubes. For TCRbeta analysis, collaborators shipped samples as frozen whole blood, isolated PBMCs, or DNA extracted from either of those sample types. The rearranged chain carries TRBV7-3 and TRBJ2-5, and TRBD1 matches 9 of the central bases. The sequence was obtained from a woman of 80 years or more with active or convalescent COVID-19. Sequenced input: peripheral blood. The DNA reads as follows: TGTGCCAGCAGCTCAACCTCGGGACAGGGAGAGGAGACCCAGTACTTC. Its protein reads: CASSSTSGQGEETQYF. The variable domain in full, with residues beyond the CDR3 obtained from the reference TRBV7-3 and TRBJ2-5 genes, is GAGVSQTPSNKVTEKGKYVELRCDPISGHTALYWYRQSLGQGPEFLIYFQGTGAADDSGLPNDRFFAVRPEGSVSTLKIQRTERGDSAVYLCASSSTSGQGEETQYFGPGTRLLVL.